The TCR beta chain under discussion was sequenced for a study of cytomegalovirus exposure and HLA in healthy donors. Primers included in the PCR were 60 Vbeta and 13 Jbeta primers. Libraries were prepared by immunoSEQ multiplex PCR; TCRdb keeps only in-frame clonotypes and omits some of them. The data contain about 55,000 clones, roughly 82% of them singletons. Among the donors, all were healthy bone marrow donors. Germline CDR1 and CDR2: SGHVS and FNYEAQ. The CDR3 covers 15 residues. The ends were cut back, 1 base at V and 1 base at J, with 10 bases in the middle. As concerns this clone: Antigen unknown.

The study, taken as a whole, reports: A later analysis showed TCR association rates differing by HLA locus, peaking at DRB1 and lowest at HLA-C.

The sample taken for sequencing was PBMCs. This receptor was identified in a man under 40 in good health and CMV-seronegative. The V gene is TRBV7-6, the J gene TRBJ2-5, with D uncertain. This CDR3 is CASSLDGRLQETQYF. CDR3 nucleotide sequence: TGTGCCAGCAGCTTAGATGGCAGACTCCAAGAGACCCAGTACTTC.